Reported below is one T cell receptor beta chain. The antigen is not known. With duration under 3 months, ophthalmopathy was active: Clinical Activity Score at least 3, NOSPECS at least 4. Diagnoses were established using clinical symptoms, serum thyroxine and TRAb, thyroid ultrasound and orbital computed tomography. RNA transcripts were the template for amplifying TCR beta CDR3 regions. TCR CDR3 underwent first-round RT-PCR with the HTBI primer set. TCRdb ran MiXCR on the multiplex PCR reads and lists one entry per CDR3 protein. The table records some 500,000 distinct CDR3 sequences, 15% to 20% of them present only once. This entry comes from a study of T cells in Graves' hyperthyroidism and ophthalmopathy. Overall study: Prior to any treatment, at the point of initial diagnosis, peripheral blood was collected. General study points: Within blood appeared most thyroid clonotypes that had expanded above 0.001.

Germline CDR1 is SGHRS and CDR2 is YFSETQ. The V gene lost 0 bases and the J gene lost 8 bases, with 20 bases spanning the gap. The CDR3 is 17 amino acids. This chain links TRBV5-1 with TRBJ1-4; D is perhaps TRBD1 (6 bases). The specimen was blood. This TCR came from a woman in her thirties with Graves' ophthalmopathy. CDR3 amino acids: CASSLAKGAGEEEKLFF. The CDR3 nucleotides are TGCGCCAGCAGCTTGGCCAAGGGAGCAGGGGAGGAGGAAAAACTGTTTTTT.